Here is one TCR beta chain with its context. As processed by the authors: How many nucleated cells were present was estimated from reference gene primer amplification. The repertoire was sequenced with immunoSEQ multiplex PCR; TCRdb's copy has only in-frame clones and lacks some. V and J calls and clone size are as listed in that table; D and trimming were resolved from the DNA. The sample includes tens of thousands of clones, 75% to 80% of them seen just once. CDR3 length: 15 residues. The ends lost 5 bases at V and 7 bases at J; junction bases unmatched: 8. The V gene's germline CDR1 is SGHTA and CDR2 FQGNSA. The data derive from a study of blood T cell repertoires in COVID-19. Overall study: Italy, Spain and the United States were the sources of the convalescent and acute COVID-19 samples. PBMCs, B-cell-depleted T cells, or T cells were the source of the cDNA or gDNA that made up the material.

Source material: peripheral blood. The receptor was derived from a woman in her 70s with acute or convalescent COVID-19. The chain uses TRBV7-2 and TRBJ1-4; 9 bases line up with TRBD1. The DNA of the CDR3 is TGTGCCAGCAGCCCTGGGACAGGGAGGACTGAAAAACTGTTTTTT. This encodes CASSPGTGRTEKLFF.